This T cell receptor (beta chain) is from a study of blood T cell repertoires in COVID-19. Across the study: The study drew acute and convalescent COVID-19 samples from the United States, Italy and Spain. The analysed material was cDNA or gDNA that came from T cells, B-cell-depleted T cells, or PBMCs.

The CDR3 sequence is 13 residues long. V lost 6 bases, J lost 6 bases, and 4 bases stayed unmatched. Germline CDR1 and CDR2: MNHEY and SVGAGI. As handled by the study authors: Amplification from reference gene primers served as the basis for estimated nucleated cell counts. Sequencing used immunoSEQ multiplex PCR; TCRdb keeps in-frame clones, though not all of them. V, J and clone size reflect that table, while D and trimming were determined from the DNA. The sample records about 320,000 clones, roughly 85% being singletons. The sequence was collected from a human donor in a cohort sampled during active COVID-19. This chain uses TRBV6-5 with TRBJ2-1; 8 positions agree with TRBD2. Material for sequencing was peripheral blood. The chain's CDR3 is CASSGGASNEQFF. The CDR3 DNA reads TGTGCCAGCAGCGGGGGGGCTAGCAATGAGCAGTTCTTC.